The next 25 T cell receptor beta chains were all read from a single sample in a study of T cells in Graves' hyperthyroidism and ophthalmopathy. Amplification of TCR beta CDR3 regions used RNA as the template. HTBI primers were the set used in a first-round RT-PCR of the TCR CDR3. One entry per CDR3 protein, called by TCRdb with MiXCR from the multiplex PCR reads. Of fewer than 650,000 distinct CDR3 sequences listed, 12% to 15% are singletons. Source material: blood. All receptors derive from a woman between 35 and 50 years old with Graves' hyperthyroidism.

This rearrangement joins TRBV12-3 or TRBV12-4 to TRBJ2-2; 11 positions agree with TRBD2. J lost 0 bases, V lost 5 bases, and 8 bases had no gene match. CDR3 length: 18 amino acids. CDR3 amino acids: CASSLGTSGASNTGELFF. CDR3 bases: TGTGCCAGCAGTCTCGGGACTAGCGGCGCCTCGAACACCGGGGAGCTGTTTTTT.

This clonotype has at least ten counts. This rearrangement joins TRBV12-3 or TRBV12-4 to TRBJ2-2; the D gene is possibly TRBD2 (5 bases). The CDR3 loop spans 14 amino acids. With 1 base removed from V and 7 bases from J, the gap between germline ends came to 10 bases. The CDR3 here is CASSLDLAGGELFF. CDR3 DNA: TGTGCCAGCAGTTTAGACCTAGCTGGCGGGGAGCTGTTTTTT.

The chain couples TRBV12-3 or TRBV12-4 to TRBJ2-1; 8 nucleotides align to TRBD1. J gave up 6 bases and V 5 bases, and 9 bases lay outside the gene matches. This CDR3 has 15 amino acids. The CDR3 DNA reads TGTGCCAGCAGTCTAAGACAGGGGCGGTCCAATGAGCAGTTCTTC. This encodes CASSLRQGRSNEQFF.

This clonotype was counted between two and nine times. A read error may explain this, as a much larger clone is one base away. The chain is built from TRBV11-2 and TRBJ2-3; D might be TRBD1 (6 bases). Germline assignment: CDR1 SGHAT and CDR2 FQNNGV. The CDR3 is 14 residues long. V gave up 4 bases and J gave up 6 bases, with 14 bases separating them. CDR3 residues: CASSSGASSDTQYF. The CDR3 coding sequence is TGTGCCAGCAGCTCAGGGGCGTCATCGGATACGCAGTATTTT.

With regard to this clonotype: One end of the junction fails to match germline, which may point to a read error. The chain links TRBV29-1 to TRBJ2-2; 9 positions match TRBD2. The length of the CDR3 is 15 residues. Germline V gives CDR1 SQVTM, CDR2 ANQGSEA. The CDR3 DNA is TGCAGCGCCGTTAGCGGGAGCCGCTCCACCGGGAAGCTGTTTTTT. The encoded protein is CSAVSGSRSTGKLFF.

Ten or more counts support this clonotype. This chain joins TRBV20-1 and TRBJ2-3, with 9 bases identical to TRBD2. CDR1 is DFQATT and CDR2 is SNEGSKA in the germline V gene (reference sequence). The junction had 9 bases not matched to a gene; V was cut back by 3 bases and J by 2 bases. CDR3 length: 16 amino acids. This CDR3 reads CSASPATSGITDTQYF. The CDR3 nucleotides read TGCAGTGCTAGCCCCGCGACTAGCGGAATCACAGATACGCAGTATTTT.

This clonotype was counted many times. The chain links TRBV12-3 or TRBV12-4 to TRBJ2-1, with 11 bases fitting TRBD2. V lost 7 bases to trimming and J lost 6 bases; unmatched junction nucleotides: 5. CDR3 length: 14 amino acids. CDR3: CASTGTSGVNEQFF. The CDR3 DNA is TGTGCCAGCACCGGGACTAGCGGAGTCAATGAGCAGTTCTTC.

There are many counts of this clonotype. The rearrangement uses TRBV5-1 and TRBJ1-3; D remains ambiguous. Trimming shortened V by 2 bases and J by 1 base, and 7 bases separated the two germline ends. The CDR3 spans 14 residues. The V gene's germline CDR1 is SGHRS and CDR2 YFSETQ. CDR3 nucleotides: TGCGCCAGCAGCTTATCCGGGTCTGGAAACACCATATATTTT. Protein product: CASSLSGSGNTIYF.

This clonotype was seen only a few times. The J gene is TRBJ1-1, the V gene TRBV19; 7 bases are shared with TRBD1. With V trimmed by 4 bases and J by 8 bases, 7 bases remained unmatched. Germline values: CDR1 LNHDA, CDR2 SQIVND (reference sequence). This CDR3 has 13 amino acids. The CDR3 sequence: CASSTLPGQEAFF. CDR3 in DNA: TGTGCCAGTAGTACCTTGCCGGGACAGGAAGCTTTCTTT.

In its sample, this clonotype was seen a few times. V usage is TRBV7-9 and J usage is TRBJ2-5, with 16 bases fitting TRBD2. V lost 3 bases, J lost 3 bases, and 1 base stayed unmatched. The CDR3 has 16 amino acids. CDR1 SEHNR and CDR2 FQNEAQ come from the germline V gene (reference sequence). The CDR3 DNA reads as TGTGCCAGCAGCTTTGGGACTAGCGGGAGGGAAGAGACCCAGTACTTC. Encoded protein: CASSFGTSGREETQYF.

For this clonotype: At one end, the junction sequence differs from germline, possibly due to a read error. This chain joins TRBV4-1 and TRBJ2-1, with D perhaps matching TRBD2 (7 bases). The CDR3 length is 18 residues. Germline V gene data show CDR1 as MGHRA and CDR2 as YSYEKL. The DNA of the CDR3 is TGTGCCAGCAGCCAAGTAGGCAGGGGCGGGAGTTTTTTAAATGAGCAGTTCTTC. Its translation is CASSQVGRGGSFLNEQFF.

The chain is built from TRBV19 and TRBJ1-2, with D unresolved. V lost 1 base, J lost 6 bases, and 12 bases lay in between. CDR1 and CDR2 from the germline V gene are LNHDA and SQIVND (reference sequence). This CDR3 has 14 residues. CDR3 sequence: CASSIGFGGNGYTF. The CDR3 DNA sequence: TGTGCCAGTAGTATAGGTTTCGGAGGGAATGGCTACACCTTC.

Points on this clonotype: One base away lies a much larger clone, so this may be a sequencing read error. The chain combines TRBV27 with TRBJ1-1, with TRBD1 identical over 8 bases. Germline V gene data show CDR1 as MNHEY and CDR2 as SMNVEV (reference sequence). The CDR3 covers 13 residues. CDR3 in DNA: TGTGCCGGCAGTTTTACAGGGGGTGATGAAGCTTTCTTT. This gives the protein CAGSFTGGDEAFF.

This clonotype was detected many times. The V and J genes are TRBV28 and TRBJ2-3, with 7 bases fitting TRBD2. Germline V gene data show CDR1 as MDHEN and CDR2 as SYDVKM. The CDR3 consists of 16 residues. Losses at the gene ends were 2 bases for V and 0 bases for J; bases not matched to a gene: 5. CDR3 residues: CASSLSGAGSTDTQYF. The CDR3 DNA is TGTGCCAGCAGTTTAAGTGGAGCGGGGAGCACAGATACGCAGTATTTT.

As DNA, the CDR3 is TGTGCCACCTTGACAGGGGGGAACACTGAAGCTTTCTTT. Translated, it gives CATLTGGNTEAFF. This chain connects TRBV28 to TRBJ1-1, with TRBD1 matching over 9 bases. Germline CDR1 reads MDHEN; CDR2 reads SYDVKM. The junction had 4 bases not matched to a gene; V was cut back by 10 bases and J by 1 base. The CDR3 sequence is 13 residues long.

This clonotype was recorded at least ten times. The chain carries TRBV28 and TRBJ2-7; 9 bases match TRBD2. Germline-derived CDR1 and CDR2 are MDHEN and SYDVKM. The CDR3 is 14 residues long. The J segment lost 3 bases and the V segment lost 7 bases, leaving 7 bases of the junction unmatched. In nucleotides, the CDR3 is TGTGCCAGCACGACTTTACTAGCGGGCTACGAGCAGTACTTC. Translated: CASTTLLAGYEQYF.

A few counts support this clonotype. The chain employs TRBV28 and TRBJ2-3, with 10 nucleotides matching TRBD1. V shed 6 bases and J 3 bases; nucleotides not matched to a gene: 15. CDR3 length: 18 residues. Germline CDR1 is MDHEN and CDR2 is SYDVKM. The chain's CDR3 is CASRTSSISGQGTDTQYF. CDR3 nucleotides: TGTGCCAGCAGAACAAGTAGCATTTCGGGACAGGGGACAGATACGCAGTATTTT.

The chain combines TRBV4-1 with TRBJ1-4; D unresolved. Trimming took off 2 bases at V and 2 bases at J, with 9 bases between the two ends. Germline-derived CDR1 and CDR2 are MGHRA and YSYEKL. The CDR3 has 15 amino acids. The CDR3: CASSQSGGTNEKLFF. The DNA for the CDR3 is TGCGCCAGCAGCCAAAGCGGAGGGACTAATGAAAAACTGTTTTTT.

This clonotype was detected ten times or more. The CDR3 protein is CSGPTLNTEAFF. The CDR3 nucleotides are TGCAGTGGCCCTACCTTGAACACTGAAGCTTTCTTT. The V gene is TRBV20-1, the J gene TRBJ1-1; no definite D call. Trimming pared 7 bases from V and 0 bases from J, leaving 9 bases between. The CDR3 contains 12 residues. In germline, CDR1 is DFQATT, CDR2 SNEGSKA (reference sequence).

This clonotype was detected a few times. The chain links TRBV5-4 to TRBJ2-2; no firm D call. Germline V gene lookup returns CDR1 SGHNT and CDR2 YYREEE (reference sequence). V was clipped by 5 bases and J by 1 base, with 9 bases between them. This CDR3 spans 14 amino acids. The CDR3 protein is CASSRYQNTGELFF. The CDR3 nucleotides are TGTGCCAGCAGTCGTTACCAGAACACCGGGGAGCTGTTTTTT.

This clonotype was seen only a few times. The rearrangement links TRBV29-1 to TRBJ2-6; D ambiguous. The CDR3 runs 13 residues. Trimming took 4 bases from V and 1 from J, leaving 5 bases between them. Germline-derived CDR1 and CDR2 are SQVTM and ANQGSEA. As DNA, the CDR3 is TGCAGCGTTGTTGGGTCTGGGGCCAACGTCCTGACTTTC. Translated: CSVVGSGANVLTF.

V and J are TRBV7-6 and TRBJ1-2; D gene uncertain. Germline V CDR1 and CDR2: SGHVS, FNYEAQ. Trimming shortened V by 2 bases and J by 0 bases, and 10 bases separated the two germline ends. The CDR3 has 15 residues. The CDR3 nucleotides read TGTGCCAGCAGCTTATCGCCTACGGCTAACTATGGCTACACCTTC. Amino acids: CASSLSPTANYGYTF.

This clonotype was found a few times. The gene calls are TRBV5-1 and TRBJ2-5; D may be TRBD1 (5 bases). Germline CDR1 is SGHRS and CDR2 is YFSETQ. With 9 bases removed from V and 3 bases from J, the gap between germline ends came to 18 bases. The CDR3 spans 14 residues. CDR3 DNA: TGCGCCACTTCGCCCCGGCAGGGTGAAGAGACCCAGTACTTC. Translated, it gives CATSPRQGEETQYF.

This chain links TRBV12-3 or TRBV12-4 with TRBJ2-5, with 7 bases identical to TRBD1. The J segment lost 4 bases and the V segment lost 7 bases, leaving 6 bases of the junction unmatched. The CDR3 is made up of 13 amino acids. CDR3 nucleotide sequence: TGTGCCAGCAACTACCGGGACAGAGAGACCCAGTACTTC. Residues: CASNYRDRETQYF.

The chain employs TRBV14 and TRBJ2-1; 10 positions match TRBD2. The CDR3 loop spans 17 amino acids. Germline-derived CDR1 and CDR2 are SGHDN and FVKESK. V lost 1 base and J lost 6; bases outside the gene matches: 9. CDR3 in DNA: TGTGCCAGCAGCCAAGTCCTAGCGGGAGCAAAAGTCAATGAGCAGTTCTTC. This encodes CASSQVLAGAKVNEQFF.